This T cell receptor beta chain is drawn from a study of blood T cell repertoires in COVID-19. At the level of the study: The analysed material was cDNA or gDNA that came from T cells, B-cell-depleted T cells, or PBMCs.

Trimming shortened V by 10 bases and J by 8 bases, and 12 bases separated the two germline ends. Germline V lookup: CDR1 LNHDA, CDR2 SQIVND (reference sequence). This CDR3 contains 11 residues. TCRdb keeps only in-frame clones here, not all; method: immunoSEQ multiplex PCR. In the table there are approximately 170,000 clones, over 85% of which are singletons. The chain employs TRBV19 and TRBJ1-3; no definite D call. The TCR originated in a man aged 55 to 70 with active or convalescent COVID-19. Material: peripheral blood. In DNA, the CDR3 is TGTGCCACCCGACTAATCGACACCATATATTTT. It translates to CATRLIDTIYF.